This T cell receptor beta chain was recorded in a study of T cells in Graves' hyperthyroidism and ophthalmopathy. There are many counts of this clonotype. Stable Graves' hyperthyroidism meant no ophthalmopathy progression within 18 months. The CDR3 sequence is 14 residues long. The V and J ends lost 8 bases and 0 bases, in that order; junction bases with no gene match: 4. Germline assignment: CDR1 MNHEY and CDR2 SVGEGT. Authors of the study amplified TCR beta CDR3 regions from RNA transcripts. HTBI primers were used for first-round RT-PCR of the TCR CDR3. TCRdb passed the multiplex PCR reads through MiXCR, listing each CDR3 protein once. The profile shows approximately 590,000 distinct CDR3 sequences, around 14% of them singletons.

This clonotype was sampled from a woman aged 25 to 39 with Graves' hyperthyroidism. Sequencing was done on a sample of blood. The V call is TRBV6-2 or TRBV6-3, the J call TRBJ2-3; 8 bases fit TRBD2. CDR3 nucleotides: TGTGCCAGCTCGAGCGGGAGTAGCACAGATACGCAGTATTTT. Amino acids: CASSSGSSTDTQYF.